Listed below are T cell receptor beta chains from one sample, sequenced in a study of tumor-infiltrating lymphocytes in primary liver carcinoma. TCRdb analysed the multiplex PCR reads with MiXCR anew, one entry per CDR3 protein. This sample has 30,000 to 40,000 distinct CDR3 sequences, with roughly 69% found just once. Material: liver tumor tissue from sampling region 4. These receptors were collected from a man aged 40-49 years with primary liver carcinoma and hepatitis B virus infection. CDR3s leave out the opening cysteine and the closing phenylalanine or tryptophan.

CDR3 length	J gene	V gene	CDR3 protein
19	TRBJ2-6	TRBV11-2	ASRMGGDRGISLSGASVLT
13	TRBJ2-2	TRBV5-1	ASIDRVPNTGKLF
13	TRBJ2-5	TRBV7-9	VSSIWTGGEETQY
11	TRBJ2-7	TRBV6-2/TRBV6-3	ACIHEVPCEQY
13	TRBJ2-7	TRBV2	ASSLTGFAAHEQY
11	TRBJ2-7	TRBV11-1	ASKGKQSYKQY
10	TRBJ2-7	TRBV7-6	ASSNNRAEQY
15	TRBJ2-1	TRBV6-2/TRBV6-3	VSSYPSGASFYNEQF
13	TRBJ2-3	TRBV6-5	ASNPEHAGTDTQY
12	TRBJ2-1	TRBV4-2	TSNQESASREQF
13	TRBJ2-1	TRBV4-2	TSSEDCTTGGEQF
12	TRBJ2-1	TRBV4-1	ASSHGKSTGEQF
12	TRBJ2-7	TRBV28	VSSPGRGGYEQY
12	TRBJ2-1	TRBV25-1	ASSETSAYNGQF
14	TRBJ1-6	TRBV2	ASSERGRRLNSPLH
13	TRBJ2-2	TRBV29-1	RVGTSAANTGELS
15	TRBJ2-3	TRBV5-5	ASSRGAGTGGTDTQY
13	TRBJ2-7	TRBV11-2	TSSLTLVGASEQY
16	TRBJ2-5	TRBV6-2/TRBV6-3	ASSPTRRTSGRREPQY
11	TRBJ2-1	TRBV9	ASSATPYNEQF
14	TRBJ2-3	TRBV5-4	ASSLLAGESTDTQY
13	TRBJ2-4	TRBV11-2	TSSTSAVAKNIQY
18	TRBJ1-4	TRBV6-5	TSSSLTPTEAPGNNEKLF
13	TRBJ2-1	TRBV6-1	ANRGGVAGLYEHF
13	TRBJ1-5	TRBV27	ASNQDRGGNQPQH
13	TRBJ2-1	TRBV30	AWSWLAEVGGEQF
13	TRBJ2-4	TRBV6-1	ASSAMMLAINIQY
12	TRBJ1-2	TRBV30	AWTQGNKDYGYI
13	TRBJ1-1	TRBV29-1	RTVVVGGLNTGAF
14	TRBJ2-3	TRBV11-2	ASRPVGGGVPDTRY
11	TRBJ2-7	TRBV7-8	VNSLSVQYEQY
13	TRBJ1-2	TRBV28	ASRGLGLANYGYT
15	TRBJ2-2	TRBV5-4	ASSLRLAGRNTWELF
12	TRBJ1-2	TRBV12-3/TRBV12-4	ASIPGQGFYGCT
12	TRBJ1-2	TRBV28	ASTSAQLIYGYT
16	TRBJ2-6	TRBV6-5	ASTHRGHGVCGANVLT
11	TRBJ1-1	TRBV29-1	SAGYGLNTEAS
15	TRBJ2-3	TRBV12-3/TRBV12-4	ASSSTTVDSVTDTQY
11	TRBJ1-1	TRBV6-2/TRBV6-3	ASSSAENTEAF
12	TRBJ2-1	TRBV12-3/TRBV12-4	ASSLQGRWNEQF
13	TRBJ2-1	TRBV5-1	ASSLGTGSYDEQF
11	TRBJ1-1	TRBV2	ASNEQANTEAF
9	TRBJ2-7	TRBV11-2	ASPTRYEQY
12	TRBJ2-5	TRBV30	AWSVIGRLETQY
12	TRBJ1-5	TRBV28	AGRLTGSSQPQH
11	TRBJ2-3	TRBV6-2/TRBV6-3	VSSSALANTEY
13	TRBJ2-7	TRBV11-2	ASILRWAGENGQY
12	TRBJ1-2	TRBV12-3/TRBV12-4	ASTMGRENYGYT
13	TRBJ2-1	TRBV6-1	ASSDEAGGYNAQF
14	TRBJ2-3	TRBV11-3	TSSGSPAGGVDTQY
14	TRBJ2-1	TRBV4-2	ASCQLSGLSCNVQF
12	TRBJ2-7	TRBV9	ASSVTSGTGEQY
11	TRBJ2-3	TRBV14	GSSRGYTGTQY
13	TRBJ2-3	TRBV6-4	ASSDSAGGTAAQY